This TCR beta chain was retrieved from a study of cytomegalovirus exposure and HLA in healthy donors. Study information: Caucasian-associated ancestry cluster membership applied to over 80% of around 400 genotyped donors. Broader study findings: Versus the roughly 690-donor mean, an Asian-associated ancestry cluster reportedly showed fewer N-insertions in a later analysis.

About this clone: What it binds is unknown.

The PCR employed 60 Vbeta primers together with 13 Jbeta primers. Profiling relied on immunoSEQ multiplex PCR, and the TCRdb table lists in-frame clones only, not all of them. The sample consists of roughly 190,000 clones, around three quarters of them appearing once. The CDR3 totals 16 residues. Trimming took 2 bases from V and 4 from J; bases not matched to a gene: 10. Germline V lookup: CDR1 SGHAT, CDR2 FQNNGV. The chain couples TRBV11-2 to TRBJ1-1, with TRBD1 matching 7 bases. The material sequenced was PBMCs. The sequence was collected from a woman between 45 and 60 years old in good health and CMV-seronegative. CDR3 in amino acids: CASSLSLGGAGTEAFF. In nucleotides, the CDR3 is TGTGCCAGCAGCTTAAGTCTAGGGGGCGCGGGCACTGAAGCTTTCTTT.